This TCR beta chain was sequenced during a study of T cell changes during pregnancy in multiple sclerosis. Clones were sequenced by immunoSEQ multiplex PCR, and TCRdb holds only the in-frame ones, with some missing. The sample has tens of thousands of clones; less than 95% are singletons. This CDR3 region has 15 residues. Germline V gives CDR1 SGHDT, CDR2 YYEEEE. V gave up 3 bases and J gave up 4 bases; unmatched junction bases: 4. The TCR sequence derives from a female donor with multiple sclerosis, enrolled in a pregnancy study. The chain uses TRBV5-6 and TRBJ1-6; 7 bases match TRBD1. The input for sequencing was peripheral blood, taken in the third trimester of pregnancy. The CDR3 sequence is CASSWGQHYNSPLHF. CDR3 coding DNA: TGTGCCAGCAGCTGGGGACAGCATTATAATTCACCCCTCCACTTT.